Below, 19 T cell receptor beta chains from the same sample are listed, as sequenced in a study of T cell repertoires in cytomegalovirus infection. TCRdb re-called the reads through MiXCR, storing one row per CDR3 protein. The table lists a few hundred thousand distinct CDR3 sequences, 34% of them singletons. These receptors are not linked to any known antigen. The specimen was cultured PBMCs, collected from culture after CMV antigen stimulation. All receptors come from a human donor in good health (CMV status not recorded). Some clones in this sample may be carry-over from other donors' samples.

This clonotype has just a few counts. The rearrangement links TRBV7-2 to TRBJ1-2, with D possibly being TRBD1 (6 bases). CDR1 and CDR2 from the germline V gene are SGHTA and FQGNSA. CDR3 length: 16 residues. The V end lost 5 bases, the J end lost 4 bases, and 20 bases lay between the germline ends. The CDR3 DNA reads TGTGCCAGCAGCGGAACAGTTTGGGGACACTCCTATGGCTACACCTTC. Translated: CASSGTVWGHSYGYTF.

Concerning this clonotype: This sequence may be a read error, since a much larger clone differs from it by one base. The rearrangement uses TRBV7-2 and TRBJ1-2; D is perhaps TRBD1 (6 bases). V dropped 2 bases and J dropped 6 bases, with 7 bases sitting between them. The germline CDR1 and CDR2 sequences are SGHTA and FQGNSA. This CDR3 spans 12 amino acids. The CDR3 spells CASSLRGNGYTF. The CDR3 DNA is TGTGCCAGCAGCTTAAGGGGGAATGGCTACACCTTC. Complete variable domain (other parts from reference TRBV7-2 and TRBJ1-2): GAGVSQSPSNKVTEKGKDVELRCDPISGHTALYWYRQSLGQGLEFLIYFQGNSAPDKSGLPSDRFSAERTGGSVSTLTIQRTQQEDSAVYLCASSLRGNGYTFGSGTRLTVV.

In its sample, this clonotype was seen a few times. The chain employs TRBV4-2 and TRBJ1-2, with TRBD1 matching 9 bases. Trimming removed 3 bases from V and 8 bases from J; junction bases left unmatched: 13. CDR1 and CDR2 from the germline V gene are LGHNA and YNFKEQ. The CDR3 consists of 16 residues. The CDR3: CASSHDLPGTGQGYTF. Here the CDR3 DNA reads TGTGCCAGCAGCCACGATTTACCAGGGACAGGGCAAGGCTACACCTTC.

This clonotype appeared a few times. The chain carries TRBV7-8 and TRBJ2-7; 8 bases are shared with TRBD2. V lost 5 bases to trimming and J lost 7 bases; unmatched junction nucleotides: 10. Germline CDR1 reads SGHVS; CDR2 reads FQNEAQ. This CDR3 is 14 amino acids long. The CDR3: CASSNPRGGREQYV. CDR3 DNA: TGTGCCAGCAGCAATCCTCGGGGGGGTCGGGAGCAGTACGTC.

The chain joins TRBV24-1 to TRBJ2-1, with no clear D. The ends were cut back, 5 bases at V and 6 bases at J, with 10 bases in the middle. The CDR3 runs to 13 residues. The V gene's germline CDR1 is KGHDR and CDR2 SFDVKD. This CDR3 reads CATSGSLGNEQFF. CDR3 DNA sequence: TGTGCCACCAGTGGGAGCTTAGGCAATGAGCAGTTCTTC.

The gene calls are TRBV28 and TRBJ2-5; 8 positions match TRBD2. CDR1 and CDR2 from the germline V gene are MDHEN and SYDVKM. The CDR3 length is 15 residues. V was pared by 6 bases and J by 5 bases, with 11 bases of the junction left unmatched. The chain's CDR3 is CASSFSLAVGETQYF. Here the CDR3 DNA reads TGTGCCAGCAGCTTCTCACTAGCGGTTGGGGAGACCCAGTACTTC.

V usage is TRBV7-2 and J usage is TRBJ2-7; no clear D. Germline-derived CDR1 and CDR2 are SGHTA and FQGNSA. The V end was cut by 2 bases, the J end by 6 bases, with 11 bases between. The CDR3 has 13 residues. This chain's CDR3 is CASSLQNSPEQYF. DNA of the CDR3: TGTGCCAGCAGCTTACAGAATTCACCCGAGCAGTACTTC.

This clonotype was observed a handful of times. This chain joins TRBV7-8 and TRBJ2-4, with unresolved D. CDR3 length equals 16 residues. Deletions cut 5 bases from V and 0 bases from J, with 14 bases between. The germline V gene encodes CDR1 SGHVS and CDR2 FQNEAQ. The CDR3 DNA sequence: TGTGCCAGCAGCCCTACAGAGGTACTAGCCAAAAACATTCAGTACTTC. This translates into CASSPTEVLAKNIQYF.

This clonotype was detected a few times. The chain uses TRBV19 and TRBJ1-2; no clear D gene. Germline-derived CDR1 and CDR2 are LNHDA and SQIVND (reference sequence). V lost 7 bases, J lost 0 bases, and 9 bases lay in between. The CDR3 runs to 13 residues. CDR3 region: CASTRDSNYGYTF. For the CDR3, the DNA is TGTGCCAGTACCCGAGACTCTAACTATGGCTACACCTTC.

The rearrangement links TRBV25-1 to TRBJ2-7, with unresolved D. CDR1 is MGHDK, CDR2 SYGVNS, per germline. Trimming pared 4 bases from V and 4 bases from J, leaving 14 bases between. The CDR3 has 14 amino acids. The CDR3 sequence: CASSGRTAPYEQYF. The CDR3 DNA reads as TGTGCCAGCAGTGGAAGGACGGCGCCTTACGAGCAGTACTTC.

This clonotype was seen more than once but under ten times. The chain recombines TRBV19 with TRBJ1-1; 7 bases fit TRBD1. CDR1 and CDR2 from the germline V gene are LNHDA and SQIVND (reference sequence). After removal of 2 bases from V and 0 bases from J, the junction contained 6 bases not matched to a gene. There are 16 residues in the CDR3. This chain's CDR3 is CASSIRPGTVNTEAFF. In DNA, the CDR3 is TGTGCCAGTAGTATACGGCCCGGGACAGTGAACACTGAAGCTTTCTTT.

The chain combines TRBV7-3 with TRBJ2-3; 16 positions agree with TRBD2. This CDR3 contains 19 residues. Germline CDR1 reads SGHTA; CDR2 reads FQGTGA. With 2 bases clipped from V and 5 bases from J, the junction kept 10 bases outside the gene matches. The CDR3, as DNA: TGTGCCAGCAGCTTATTTCCTGAAGGGACTAGCGGGAGGGGAGATACGCAGTATTTT. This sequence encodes CASSLFPEGTSGRGDTQYF.

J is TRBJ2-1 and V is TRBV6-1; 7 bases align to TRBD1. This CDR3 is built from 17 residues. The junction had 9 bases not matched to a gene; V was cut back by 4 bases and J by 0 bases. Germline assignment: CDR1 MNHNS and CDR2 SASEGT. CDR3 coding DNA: TGTGCCAGCAGTGTAACCGGGACAGCAAGCTCCTACAATGAGCAGTTCTTC. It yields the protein CASSVTGTASSYNEQFF.

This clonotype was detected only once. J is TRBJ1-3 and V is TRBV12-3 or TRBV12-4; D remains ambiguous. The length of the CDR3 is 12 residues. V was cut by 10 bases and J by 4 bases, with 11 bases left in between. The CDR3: CATMVQGNTIYF. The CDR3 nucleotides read TGTGCCACCATGGTGCAGGGAAACACCATATATTTT.

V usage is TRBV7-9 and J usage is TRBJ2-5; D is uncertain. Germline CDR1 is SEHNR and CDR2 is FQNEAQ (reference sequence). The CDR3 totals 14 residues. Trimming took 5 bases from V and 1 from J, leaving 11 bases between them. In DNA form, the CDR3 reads TGTGCCAGCAGCCAAAGGGCGTCCCAAGAGACCCAGTACTTC. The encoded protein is CASSQRASQETQYF. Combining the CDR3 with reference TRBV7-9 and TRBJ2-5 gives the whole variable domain DTGVSQNPRHKITKRGQNVTFRCDPISEHNRLYWYRQTLGQGPEFLTYFQNEAQLEKSRLLSDRFSAERPKGSFSTLEIQRTEQGDSAMYLCASSQRASQETQYFGPGTRLLVL.

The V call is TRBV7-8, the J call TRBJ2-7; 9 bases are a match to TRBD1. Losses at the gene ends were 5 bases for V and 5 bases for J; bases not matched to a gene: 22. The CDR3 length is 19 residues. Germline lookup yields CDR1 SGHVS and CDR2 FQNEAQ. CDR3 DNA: TGTGCCAGCAGCCGATTACAGGGGGCCACCGCTCGGATCGGGGACGAGCAGTACTTC. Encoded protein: CASSRLQGATARIGDEQYF.

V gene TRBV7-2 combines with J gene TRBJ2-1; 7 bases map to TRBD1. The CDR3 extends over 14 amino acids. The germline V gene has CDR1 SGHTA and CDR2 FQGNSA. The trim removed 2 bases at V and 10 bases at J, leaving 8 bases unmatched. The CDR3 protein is CASSLTSDRAEQFF. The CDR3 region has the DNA TGTGCCAGCAGCTTAACCTCTGACAGGGCCGAGCAGTTCTTC.

CDR3 DNA: TGTGCCAGCAGCCATGACACAATAGGCTACGAGCAGTACTTC. Its translation: CASSHDTIGYEQYF. V usage is TRBV28 and J usage is TRBJ2-7, with D unresolved. The V and J ends lost 6 bases and 3 bases respectively, with 15 bases between them. The CDR3 runs to 14 residues. Per the germline V gene, CDR1 is MDHEN and CDR2 is SYDVKM. Together with reference TRBV28 and TRBJ2-7, the CDR3 gives the full variable domain: DVKVTQSSRYLVKRTGEKVFLECVQDMDHENMFWYRQDPGLGLRLIYFSYDVKMKEKGDIPEGYSVSREKKERFSLILESASTNQTSMYLCASSHDTIGYEQYFGPGTRLTVT.

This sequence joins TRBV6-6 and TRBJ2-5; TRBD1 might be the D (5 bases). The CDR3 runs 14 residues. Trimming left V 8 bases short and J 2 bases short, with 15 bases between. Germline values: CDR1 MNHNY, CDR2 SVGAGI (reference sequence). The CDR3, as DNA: TGTGCCAGCGAGTATTTCGGACAACAAGAGACCCAGTACTTC. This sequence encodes CASEYFGQQETQYF.